Here is one T cell receptor (beta chain) with its context. What it binds is unknown. These data are taken from a study of cytomegalovirus exposure and HLA in healthy donors. Across the whole study: The 95 to 150 validation repertoires, a later analysis reported, used the same platform as the 666 first-cohort repertoires. General observations from the study: There were around 160 TCR beta chains listed as cytomegalovirus-associated.

Produced via immunoSEQ multiplex PCR; TCRdb's table is partial and in-frame only. Altogether 100,000 to 150,000 clones are present, about 94% being singletons, with the ten largest covering less than 1.5%. Separation from the roughly 670-subject first cohort characterized the roughly 130-subject validation cohort, to which the donors belonged. The CDR3 has 14 residues. Germline lookup yields CDR1 SGHAT and CDR2 FQNNGV. The ends were cut back, 6 bases at V and 1 base at J, with 12 bases in the middle. The V gene is TRBV11-2, the J gene TRBJ1-1; TRBD1 might be the D (5 bases). Sequencing input: PBMCs. This receptor was taken from a woman between 18 and 29 years old in good health and CMV-seronegative. Here the CDR3 reads CASRISDTNTEAFF. CDR3 nucleotide sequence: TGTGCCAGCAGAATTTCGGACACGAACACTGAAGCTTTCTTT.